One sample yielded the 26 T cell receptor beta chains listed below, sequenced in a study of blood T cell repertoires in COVID-19. The method was immunoSEQ multiplex PCR; TCRdb's version includes in-frame clones alone and lacks a portion of them. The sample comprises about 350,000 clones, roughly nine tenths of which are singletons, and about 0.93% rests with the top ten. Sequenced sample: PBMCs or T cells enriched from blood (not recorded which). The receptors derive from a woman in her thirties who had recovered from COVID-19.

This chain joins TRBV6-5 and TRBJ2-7; the D gene is possibly TRBD1 (7 bases). Trimming removed 6 bases at V and 5 bases at J, with 20 bases between. Germline V gives CDR1 MNHEY, CDR2 SVGAGI. CDR3 length: 15 residues. CDR3 in DNA: TGTGCCAGCAGACCTTCTCAGGGGGGTTTGAACGAGCAGTACTTC. It is translated as CASRPSQGGLNEQYF.

This sequence joins TRBV5-4 and TRBJ1-5; D is unresolved. Trimming removed 0 bases at V and 7 bases at J, with 8 bases between. CDR3 length equals 13 residues. Germline loops: CDR1 SGHNT, CDR2 YYREEE (reference sequence). The CDR3 sequence is CASSLDNHQPQHF. Written as DNA, the CDR3 is TGTGCCAGCAGCTTGGACAATCACCAGCCCCAGCATTTT.

There are a few counts of this clone. For the CDR3, the DNA is TGTGCCAGCAGTTACTCGGGTAGCAACGAGCAGTACTTC. As protein: CASSYSGSNEQYF. This chain links TRBV6-5 with TRBJ2-7; D unresolved. CDR1 is MNHEY, CDR2 SVGAGI, per germline. V was pared by 0 bases and J by 5 bases, with 8 bases between. The CDR3 loop spans 13 amino acids.

This chain links TRBV23-1 with TRBJ1-2; 7 bases match TRBD1. TRBV23-1 is treated as an ORF (open reading frame) with a function not yet certain. This CDR3 region has 13 residues. V gave up 6 bases and J gave up 2 bases; unmatched junction bases: 3. The CDR3 DNA follows: TGCGCCAGCAGCCCGACAGGGAACTATGGCTACACCTTC. Its protein product is CASSPTGNYGYTF.

The V gene is TRBV19, the J gene TRBJ1-4, with D possibly TRBD1 on 5 matching bases. Germline V gene lookup returns CDR1 LNHDA and CDR2 SQIVND (reference sequence). The CDR3 length is 15 residues. V was pared by 5 bases and J by 8 bases, with 18 bases between. CDR3 in amino acids: CASSRLGGEGEKLFF. CDR3 nucleotide sequence: TGTGCCAGTAGTCGACTCGGGGGAGAGGGAGAAAAACTGTTTTTT.

Comment on this clone: This same CDR3 is encoded by further DNA sequences in the sample. V usage is TRBV5-1 and J usage is TRBJ1-4; unclear D gene. From germline, CDR1 is SGHRS and CDR2 YFSETQ. Trimming pared 1 base from V and 0 bases from J, leaving 4 bases between. This CDR3 comprises 14 residues. This CDR3 is CASSLSSTNEKLFF. CDR3 sequence (DNA): TGCGCCAGCAGCTTGTCCTCAACTAATGAAAAACTGTTTTTT.

This chain connects TRBV27 to TRBJ2-7, with a possible D match to TRBD1 (6 bases). The CDR3 contains 13 residues. The V end lost 6 bases, the J end lost 1 base, and 10 bases lay between the germline ends. Germline V gene data show CDR1 as MNHEY and CDR2 as SMNVEV (reference sequence). Here the CDR3 reads CASRPQGSYEQYF. In nucleotides, the CDR3 is TGTGCCAGCAGGCCACAGGGTTCCTACGAGCAGTACTTC.

This clone was picked up a small number of times. The rearrangement joins TRBV7-2 to TRBJ1-6; D gene ambiguous. The V and J ends lost 4 bases and 9 bases respectively, with 10 bases between them. Germline CDR1 SGHTA, CDR2 FQGNSA. The CDR3 is 13 residues long. CDR3 residues: CASSSGFGSPLHF. The CDR3 DNA follows: TGTGCCAGCAGCTCGGGGTTTGGTTCACCCCTCCACTTT.

The chain joins TRBV11-2 to TRBJ1-6, with D possibly matching TRBD1 (6 bases). CDR3 size: 17 residues. Germline loops: CDR1 SGHAT, CDR2 FQNNGV. V lost 4 bases, J lost 2 bases, and 15 bases lay in between. CDR3 sequence: CASSYRVLRTYNSPLHF. CDR3 nucleotide sequence: TGTGCCAGCAGCTACAGGGTCCTTAGGACCTATAATTCACCCCTCCACTTT. The variable domain in full, completed from reference TRBV11-2 and TRBJ1-6, reads EAGVAQSPRYKIIEKRQSVAFWCNPISGHATLYWYQQILGQGPKLLIQFQNNGVVDDSQLPKDRFSAERLKGVDSTLKIQPAKLEDSAVYLCASSYRVLRTYNSPLHFGNGTRLTVT.

The rearrangement uses TRBV25-1 and TRBJ2-7, with TRBD1 identical over 7 bases. CDR1 is MGHDK, CDR2 SYGVNS, per germline. V lost 5 bases to trimming and J lost 3 bases; unmatched junction nucleotides: 7. CDR3 length equals 14 residues. The CDR3 loop reads CASSRDSASYEQYF. In nucleotides, the CDR3 is TGTGCCAGCAGTCGGGACAGCGCAAGCTACGAGCAGTACTTC.

The CDR3 sequence: CASSLSGQGFYEQYF. The CDR3 nucleotides are TGTGCCAGCAGTTTATCGGGACAGGGTTTCTACGAGCAGTACTTC. J is TRBJ2-7 and V is TRBV27; 9 bases fit TRBD1. Germline CDR1 is MNHEY and CDR2 is SMNVEV (reference sequence). CDR3 length equals 15 residues. After removal of 0 bases from V and 3 bases from J, the junction contained 3 bases not matched to a gene.

The chain links TRBV2 to TRBJ1-2; D remains unclear. Trimming shortened V by 3 bases and J by 4 bases, and 9 bases separated the two germline ends. The CDR3 sequence is 13 residues long. Germline CDR1 and CDR2: SNHLY and FYNNEI. The CDR3 nucleotides read TGTGCCAGCAGTGACCCGGGAGGCTATGGCTACACCTTC. It is translated as CASSDPGGYGYTF.

The J gene is TRBJ1-2, the V gene TRBV7-9; the D is unclear. V was cut by 1 base and J by 7 bases, with 16 bases left in between. CDR1 and CDR2 (germline): SEHNR, FQNEAQ (reference sequence). The CDR3 covers 15 residues. CDR3 amino acids: CASSLEGGRAAGYTF. CDR3 nucleotide sequence: TGTGCCAGCAGCTTAGAGGGCGGGAGGGCAGCTGGCTACACCTTC.

This chain uses TRBV9 with TRBJ2-1; TRBD2 agrees at 12 bases. V shed 0 bases and J 9 bases; nucleotides not matched to a gene: 7. This CDR3 is built from 16 residues. The germline CDR1 and CDR2 sequences are SGDLS and YYNGEE. CDR3 in DNA: TGTGCCAGCAGCGTAGTTTCTAGCGGGGGGGTAGGTGAGCAGTTCTTC. It encodes CASSVVSSGGVGEQFF.

This chain connects TRBV29-1 to TRBJ2-5, with D possibly TRBD1 on 7 matching bases. Germline lookup yields CDR1 SQVTM and CDR2 ANQGSEA. V lost 7 bases to trimming and J lost 5 bases, with 26 bases between them. This CDR3 has 16 residues. The chain's CDR3 is CSAQASLAGGLETQYF. For the CDR3, the DNA is TGCAGCGCCCAGGCGAGCTTGGCAGGGGGGCTGGAGACCCAGTACTTC.

This clone has a handful of counts. The CDR3 spells CASHSPGQGAFF. The CDR3 coding sequence is TGTGCCAGCCACTCGCCTGGACAGGGAGCTTTCTTT. The chain combines TRBV12-3 or TRBV12-4 with TRBJ1-1; 8 bases are shared with TRBD1. V trimming: 8 bases; J trimming: 10 bases; junction bases outside the gene matches: 9. The CDR3 runs 12 residues.

The rearrangement uses TRBV6-5 and TRBJ2-1; 8 bases line up with TRBD2. The CDR3 runs 15 residues. Per germline, CDR1 MNHEY and CDR2 SVGAGI. J was trimmed by 4 bases and V by 7 bases; bases with no gene match: 9. CDR3 bases: TGTGCCAGCAACGAACGACTAGCGCTTTACAATGAGCAGTTCTTC. Translation gives CASNERLALYNEQFF.

The CDR3 DNA reads TGTGCCAGCAGCCCCGGACAGCCTGAGCAGTTCTTC. This gives the protein CASSPGQPEQFF. The chain recombines TRBV7-9 with TRBJ2-1; D might be TRBD1 (6 bases). CDR1 and CDR2 (germline): SEHNR, FQNEAQ (reference sequence). The CDR3 covers 12 residues. The ends were cut back, 5 bases at V and 9 bases at J, with 11 bases in the middle.

The chain uses TRBV3-1 (or the pseudogene TRBV3-2) and TRBJ2-3; a possible D gene is TRBD1 (5 bases). Germline assignment: CDR1 LGHDT and CDR2 YNNKEL (reference sequence). With 0 bases removed from V and 4 bases from J, the gap between germline ends came to 11 bases. This CDR3 is built from 15 residues. The chain's CDR3 is CASSQEAGYSDTQYF. DNA for the CDR3: TGTGCCAGCAGCCAAGAGGCAGGGTATTCAGATACGCAGTATTTT.

The gene calls are TRBV19 and TRBJ2-7; possible D gene TRBD2, 5 bases. The germline CDR1 and CDR2 sequences are LNHDA and SQIVND (reference sequence). The CDR3 has 15 amino acids. Trimming cost V 5 bases and J 4 bases, with 18 bases left between them. This chain's CDR3 is CASSHGGSNMYEQYF. CDR3 bases: TGTGCCAGTAGTCACGGCGGGTCCAACATGTACGAGCAGTACTTC.

This rearrangement joins TRBV21-1 to TRBJ1-4; the listed D gene, TRBD1, was not tested against the DNA. TRBV21-1 is labeled a pseudogene. The CDR3 consists of 15 residues. The CDR3 coding sequence is TGTGCCAGCAGCAATTACCGGGACAGGAATGAAAAACTGTTTTTT. Protein sequence: CASSNYRDRNEKLFF.

The chain employs TRBV21-1 and TRBJ1-5. TRBV21-1 is deemed a pseudogene. This CDR3 comprises 14 residues. This CDR3 reads CASSGGLQPQPQHF. Written as DNA, the CDR3 is TGTGCCAGCAGCGGGGGACTTCAGCCTCAGCCCCAGCATTTT.

The chain carries TRBV29-1 and TRBJ1-1; D remains ambiguous. CDR3 size: 12 residues. Germline CDR1 SQVTM, CDR2 ANQGSEA. V lost 3 bases and J lost 3, with 8 bases in between. The CDR3 coding sequence is TGCAGCGTTGAGGGCCAGGACACTGAAGCTTTCTTT. This gives the protein CSVEGQDTEAFF.

V and J are TRBV2 and TRBJ2-1; 12 nucleotides line up with TRBD1. CDR1 and CDR2 (germline): SNHLY, FYNNEI. The V segment lost 7 bases and the J segment 5 bases; nucleotides outside the gene matches: 12. The CDR3 spans 17 residues. CDR3 protein: CASTSPGTGGIHNEQFF. The CDR3 DNA sequence: TGTGCCAGCACCTCACCCGGGACAGGGGGCATCCACAATGAGCAGTTCTTC. The full variable domain, rest sourced from reference TRBV2 and TRBJ2-1, is EPEVTQTPSHQVTQMGQEVILRCVPISNHLYFYWYRQILGQKVEFLVSFYNNEISEKSEIFDDQFSVERPDGSNFTLKIRSTKLEDSAMYFCASTSPGTGGIHNEQFFGPGTRLTVL.

This clone has only one observation. This chain uses TRBV30 with TRBJ2-6, with 7 bases identical to TRBD2. V lost 2 bases, J lost 2 bases, and 3 bases stayed unmatched. The CDR3 is 15 amino acids. CDR1 is GTSNPN, CDR2 SVGIG, per germline (reference sequence). The CDR3 spells CAWSHGGAGANVLTF. The DNA of the CDR3 is TGTGCCTGGAGTCATGGGGGGGCTGGGGCCAACGTCCTGACTTTC.

The chain carries TRBV28 and TRBJ2-6, with TRBD2 identical over 10 bases. This CDR3 region has 18 residues. Germline loops: CDR1 MDHEN, CDR2 SYDVKM. With V trimmed by 5 bases and J by 4 bases, 11 bases remained unmatched. CDR3 loop: CASSPRQRGGPGANVLTF. Here the CDR3 DNA reads TGTGCCAGCAGTCCCCGGCAGCGGGGGGGCCCGGGGGCCAACGTCCTGACTTTC.